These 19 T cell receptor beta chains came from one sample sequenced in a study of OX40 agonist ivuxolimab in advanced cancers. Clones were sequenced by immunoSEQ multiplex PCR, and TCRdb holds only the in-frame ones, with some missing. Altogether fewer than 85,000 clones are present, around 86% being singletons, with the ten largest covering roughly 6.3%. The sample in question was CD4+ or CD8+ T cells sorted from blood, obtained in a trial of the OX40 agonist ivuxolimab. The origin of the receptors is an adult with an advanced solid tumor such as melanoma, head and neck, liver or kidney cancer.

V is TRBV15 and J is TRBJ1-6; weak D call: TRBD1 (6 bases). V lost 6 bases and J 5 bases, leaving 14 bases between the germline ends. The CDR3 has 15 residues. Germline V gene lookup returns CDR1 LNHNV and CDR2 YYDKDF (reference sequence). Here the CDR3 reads CATRPGGPNNSPLHF. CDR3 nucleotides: TGTGCCACCAGACCTGGGGGGCCCAATAATTCACCCCTCCACTTT.

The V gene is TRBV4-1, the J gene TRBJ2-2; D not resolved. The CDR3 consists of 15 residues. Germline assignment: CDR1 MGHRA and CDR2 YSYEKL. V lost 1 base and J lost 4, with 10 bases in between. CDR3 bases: TGCGCCAGCAGCCAAGCTGCGACGCTCACCGGGGAGCTGTTTTTT. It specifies CASSQAATLTGELFF.

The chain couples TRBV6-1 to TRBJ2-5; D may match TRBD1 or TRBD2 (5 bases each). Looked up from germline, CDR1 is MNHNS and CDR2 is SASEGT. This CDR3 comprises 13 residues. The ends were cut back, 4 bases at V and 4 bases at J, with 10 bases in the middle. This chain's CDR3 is CASSVGRGETQYF. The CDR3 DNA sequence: TGTGCCAGCAGTGTGGGACGAGGAGAGACCCAGTACTTC.

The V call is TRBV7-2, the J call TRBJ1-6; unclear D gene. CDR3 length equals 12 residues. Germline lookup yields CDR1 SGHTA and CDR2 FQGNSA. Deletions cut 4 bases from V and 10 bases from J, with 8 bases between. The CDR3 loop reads CASSSRRSPLHF. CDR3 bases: TGTGCCAGCAGCTCTCGTAGGTCACCCCTCCACTTT. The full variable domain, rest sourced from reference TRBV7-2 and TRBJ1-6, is GAGVSQSPSNKVTEKGKDVELRCDPISGHTALYWYRQSLGQGLEFLIYFQGNSAPDKSGLPSDRFSAERTGGSVSTLTIQRTQQEDSAVYLCASSSRRSPLHFGNGTRLTVT.

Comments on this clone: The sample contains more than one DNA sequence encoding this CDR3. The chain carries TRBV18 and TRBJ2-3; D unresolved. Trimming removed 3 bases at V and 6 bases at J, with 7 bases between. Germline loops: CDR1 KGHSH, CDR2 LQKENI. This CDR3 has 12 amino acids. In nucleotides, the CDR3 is TGTGCCAGCTCACCCCAAAGGGATACGCAGTATTTT. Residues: CASSPQRDTQYF. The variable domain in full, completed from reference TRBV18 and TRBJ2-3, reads NAGVMQNPRHLVRRRGQEARLRCSPMKGHSHVYWYRQLPEEGLKFMVYLQKENIIDESGMPKERFSAEFPKEGPSILRIQQVVRGDSAAYFCASSPQRDTQYFGPGTRLTVL.

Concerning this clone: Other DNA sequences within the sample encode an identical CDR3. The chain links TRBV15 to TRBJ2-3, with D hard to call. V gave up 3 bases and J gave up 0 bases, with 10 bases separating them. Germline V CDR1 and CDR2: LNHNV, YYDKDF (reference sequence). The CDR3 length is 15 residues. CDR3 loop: CATSSASPSTDTQYF. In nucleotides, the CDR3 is TGTGCCACCAGCAGCGCATCCCCTAGCACAGATACGCAGTATTTT.

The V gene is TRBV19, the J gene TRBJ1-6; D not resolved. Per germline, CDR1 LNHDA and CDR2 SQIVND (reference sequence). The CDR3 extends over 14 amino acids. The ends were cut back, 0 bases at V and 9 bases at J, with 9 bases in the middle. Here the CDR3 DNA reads TGTGCCAGTAGTATAGATCGAGGGATTTCACCCCTCCACTTT. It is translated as CASSIDRGISPLHF.

The CDR3: CAWMNRGGYTF. The CDR3 coding sequence is TGTGCCTGGATGAACCGGGGTGGCTACACCTTC. The chain recombines TRBV30 with TRBJ1-2; D is unclear. The V end lost 4 bases, the J end lost 7 bases, and 10 bases lay between the germline ends. Germline V CDR1 and CDR2: GTSNPN, SVGIG (reference sequence). The CDR3 totals 11 residues.

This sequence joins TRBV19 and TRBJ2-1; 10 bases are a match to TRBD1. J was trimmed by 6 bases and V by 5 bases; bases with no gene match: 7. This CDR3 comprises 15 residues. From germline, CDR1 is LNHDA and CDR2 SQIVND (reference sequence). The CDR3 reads CASSASGTGANEQFF. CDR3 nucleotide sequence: TGTGCCAGTAGTGCCTCCGGGACAGGGGCCAATGAGCAGTTCTTC. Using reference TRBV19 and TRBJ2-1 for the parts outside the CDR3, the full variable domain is DGGITQSPKYLFRKEGQNVTLSCEQNLNHDAMYWYRQDPGQGLRLIYYSQIVNDFQKGDIAEGYSVSREKKESFPLTVTSAQKNPTAFYLCASSASGTGANEQFFGPGTRLTVL.

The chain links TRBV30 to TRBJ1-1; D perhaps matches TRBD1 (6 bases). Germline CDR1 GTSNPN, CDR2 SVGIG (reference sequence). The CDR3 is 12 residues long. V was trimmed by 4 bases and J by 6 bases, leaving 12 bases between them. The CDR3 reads CAWMVGHAEAFF. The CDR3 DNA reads TGTGCCTGGATGGTGGGACATGCTGAAGCTTTCTTT.

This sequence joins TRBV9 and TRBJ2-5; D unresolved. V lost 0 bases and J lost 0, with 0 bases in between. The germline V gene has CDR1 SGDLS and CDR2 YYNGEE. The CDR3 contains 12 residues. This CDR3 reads CASSVDQETQYF. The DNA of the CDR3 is TGTGCCAGCAGCGTAGACCAAGAGACCCAGTACTTC.

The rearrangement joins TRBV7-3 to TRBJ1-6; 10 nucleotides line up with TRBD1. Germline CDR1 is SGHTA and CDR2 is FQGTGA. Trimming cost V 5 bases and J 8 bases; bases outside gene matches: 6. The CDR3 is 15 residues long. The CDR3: CASSPQGTGDSPLHF. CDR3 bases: TGTGCCAGCAGCCCGCAGGGGACAGGGGATTCACCCCTCCACTTT. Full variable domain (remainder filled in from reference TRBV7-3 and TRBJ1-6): GAGVSQTPSNKVTEKGKYVELRCDPISGHTALYWYRQSLGQGPEFLIYFQGTGAADDSGLPNDRFFAVRPEGSVSTLKIQRTERGDSAVYLCASSPQGTGDSPLHFGNGTRLTVT.

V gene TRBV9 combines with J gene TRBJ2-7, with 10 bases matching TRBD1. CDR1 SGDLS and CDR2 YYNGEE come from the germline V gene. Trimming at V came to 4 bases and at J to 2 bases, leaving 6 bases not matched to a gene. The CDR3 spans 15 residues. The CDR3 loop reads CASSRDRGDAYEQYF. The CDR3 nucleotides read TGTGCCAGCAGCAGGGACAGGGGAGATGCCTACGAGCAGTACTTC.

CDR3 coding DNA: TGTGCCAGTAGTCCAGGGGGCAGGTACCAAGAGACCCAGTACTTC. It translates to CASSPGGRYQETQYF. The rearrangement joins TRBV19 to TRBJ2-5; the match to TRBD1 covers 8 bases. Trimming cost V 5 bases and J 0 bases; bases outside gene matches: 5. Germline V gene lookup returns CDR1 LNHDA and CDR2 SQIVND (reference sequence). The CDR3 has 15 residues.

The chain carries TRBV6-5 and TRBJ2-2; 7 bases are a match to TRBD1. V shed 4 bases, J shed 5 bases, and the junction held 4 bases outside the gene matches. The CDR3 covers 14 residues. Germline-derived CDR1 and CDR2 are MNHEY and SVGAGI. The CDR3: CASSSGTATGELFF. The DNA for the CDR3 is TGTGCCAGCAGTTCCGGGACAGCAACCGGGGAGCTGTTTTTT.

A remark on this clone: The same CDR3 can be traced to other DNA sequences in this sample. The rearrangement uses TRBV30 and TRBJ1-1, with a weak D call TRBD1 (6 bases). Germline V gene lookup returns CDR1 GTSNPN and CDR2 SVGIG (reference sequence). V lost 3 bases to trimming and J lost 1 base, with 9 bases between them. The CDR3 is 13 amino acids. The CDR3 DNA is TGTGCCTGGAGACAGGGTTGGAACACTGAAGCTTTCTTT. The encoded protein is CAWRQGWNTEAFF.

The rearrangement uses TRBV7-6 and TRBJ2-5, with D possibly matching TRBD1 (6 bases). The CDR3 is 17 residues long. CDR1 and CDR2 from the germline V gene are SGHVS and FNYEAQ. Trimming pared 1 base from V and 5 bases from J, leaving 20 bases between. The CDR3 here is CASSLGAGAGAGETQYF. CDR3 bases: TGTGCCAGCAGCTTAGGTGCAGGGGCAGGGGCAGGGGAGACCCAGTACTTC.

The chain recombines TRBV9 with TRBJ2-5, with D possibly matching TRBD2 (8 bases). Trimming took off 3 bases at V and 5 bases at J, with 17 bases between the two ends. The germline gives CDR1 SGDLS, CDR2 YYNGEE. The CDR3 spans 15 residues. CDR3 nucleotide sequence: TGTGCCAGCAGCGCGCAGGGGGGACTAGGGGAGACCCAGTACTTC. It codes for CASSAQGGLGETQYF.

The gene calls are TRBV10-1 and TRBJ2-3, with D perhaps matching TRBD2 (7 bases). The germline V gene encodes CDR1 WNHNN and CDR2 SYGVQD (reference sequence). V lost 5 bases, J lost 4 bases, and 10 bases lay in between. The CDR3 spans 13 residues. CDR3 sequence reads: CASSPGGADTQYF. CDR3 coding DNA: TGCGCCAGCAGTCCGGGGGGCGCAGATACGCAGTATTTT.